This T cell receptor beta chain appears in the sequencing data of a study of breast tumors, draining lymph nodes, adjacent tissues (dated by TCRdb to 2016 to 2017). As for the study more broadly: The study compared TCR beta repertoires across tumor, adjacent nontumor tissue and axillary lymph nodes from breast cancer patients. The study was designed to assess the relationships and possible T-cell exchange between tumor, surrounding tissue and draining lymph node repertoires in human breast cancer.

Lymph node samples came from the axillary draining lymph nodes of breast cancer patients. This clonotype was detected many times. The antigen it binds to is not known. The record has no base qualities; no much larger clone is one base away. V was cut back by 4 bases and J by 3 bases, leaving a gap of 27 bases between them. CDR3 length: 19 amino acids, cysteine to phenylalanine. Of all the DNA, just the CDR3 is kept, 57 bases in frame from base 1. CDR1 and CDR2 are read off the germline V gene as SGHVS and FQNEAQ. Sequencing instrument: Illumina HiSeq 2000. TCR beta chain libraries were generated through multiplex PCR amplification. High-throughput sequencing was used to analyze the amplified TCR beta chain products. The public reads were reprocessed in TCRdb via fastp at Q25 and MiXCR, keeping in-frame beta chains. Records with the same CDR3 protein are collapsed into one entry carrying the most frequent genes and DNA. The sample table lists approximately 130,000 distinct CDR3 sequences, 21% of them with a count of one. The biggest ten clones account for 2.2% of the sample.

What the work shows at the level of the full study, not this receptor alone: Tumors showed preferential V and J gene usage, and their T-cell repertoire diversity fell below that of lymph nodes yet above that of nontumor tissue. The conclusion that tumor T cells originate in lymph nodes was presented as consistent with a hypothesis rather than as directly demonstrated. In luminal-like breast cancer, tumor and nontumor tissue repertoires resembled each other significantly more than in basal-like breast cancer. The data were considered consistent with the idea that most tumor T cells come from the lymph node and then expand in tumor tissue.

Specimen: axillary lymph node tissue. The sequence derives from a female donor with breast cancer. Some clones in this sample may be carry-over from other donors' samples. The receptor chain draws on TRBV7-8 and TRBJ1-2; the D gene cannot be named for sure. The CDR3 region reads CASSSSLASASPGYYGYTF. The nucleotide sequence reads TGTGCCAGCAGCTCGTCGTTGGCGAGCGCCTCCCCGGGGTACTATGGCTACACCTTC.